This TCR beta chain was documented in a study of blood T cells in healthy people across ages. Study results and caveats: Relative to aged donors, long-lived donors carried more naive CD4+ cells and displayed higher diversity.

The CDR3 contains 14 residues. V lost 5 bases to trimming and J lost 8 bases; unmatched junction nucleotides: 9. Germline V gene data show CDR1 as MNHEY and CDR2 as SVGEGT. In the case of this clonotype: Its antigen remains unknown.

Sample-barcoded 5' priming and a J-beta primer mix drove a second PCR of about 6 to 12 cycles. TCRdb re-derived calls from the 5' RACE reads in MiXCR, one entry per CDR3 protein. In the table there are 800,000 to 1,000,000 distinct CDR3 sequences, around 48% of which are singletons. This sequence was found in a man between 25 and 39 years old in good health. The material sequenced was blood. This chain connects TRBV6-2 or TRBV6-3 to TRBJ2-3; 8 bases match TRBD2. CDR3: CASSRGLDSATQYF. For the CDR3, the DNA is TGTGCCAGCAGTAGGGGACTAGACTCGGCTACGCAGTATTTT.